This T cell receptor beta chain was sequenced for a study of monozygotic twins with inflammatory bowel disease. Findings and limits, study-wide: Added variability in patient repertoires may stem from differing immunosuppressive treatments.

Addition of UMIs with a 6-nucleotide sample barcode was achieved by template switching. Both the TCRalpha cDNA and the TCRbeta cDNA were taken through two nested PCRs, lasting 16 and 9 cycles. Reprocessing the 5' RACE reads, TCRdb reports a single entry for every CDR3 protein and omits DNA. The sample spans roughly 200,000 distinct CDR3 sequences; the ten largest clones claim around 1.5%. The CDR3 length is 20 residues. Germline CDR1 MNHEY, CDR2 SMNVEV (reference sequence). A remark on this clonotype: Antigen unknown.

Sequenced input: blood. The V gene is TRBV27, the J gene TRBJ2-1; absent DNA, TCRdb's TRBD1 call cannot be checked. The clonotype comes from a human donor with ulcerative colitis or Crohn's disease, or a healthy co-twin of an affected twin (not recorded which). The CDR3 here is CASRPPDSGYLPHSRNEQFF.